This passage covers 22 T cell receptor beta chains from one sample sequenced in a study of early T cells in non-severe SARS-CoV-2 infection. TCRdb used MiXCR to reprocess the 5' RACE reads, holding one entry per CDR3 protein. The data contain under 70,000 distinct CDR3 sequences, 10% to 15% of them singletons. The source material was whole blood. The receptors derive from an adult who was a healthcare worker with PCR-confirmed SARS-CoV-2 infection or an uninfected control (not recorded which).

This clonotype has more than one count but fewer than ten. The chain is built from TRBV7-2 and TRBJ2-5; D unclear. In germline, CDR1 is SGHTA, CDR2 FQGNSA. Trimming took off 5 bases at V and 5 bases at J, with 6 bases between the two ends. This CDR3 region has 11 residues. CDR3 loop: CASSRGETQYF. The CDR3 coding sequence is TGTGCCAGCAGCCGAGGCGAGACCCAGTACTTC.

This CDR3 is CASSSNGGKQGLCDELYEQYF. The CDR3 bases are TGCGCCAGCAGCTCAAACGGTGGGAAGCAGGGTTTATGCGACGAATTATACGAGCAGTACTTC. The V and J genes are TRBV4-3 and TRBJ2-7, with D possibly being TRBD1 (5 bases). The CDR3 is 21 residues long. V dropped 5 bases and J dropped 4 bases, with 36 bases sitting between them. Germline lookup yields CDR1 LGHNA and CDR2 YSLEER.

V gene TRBV7-8 combines with J gene TRBJ2-1, with 14 bases matching TRBD2. Germline V lookup: CDR1 SGHVS, CDR2 FQNEAQ. V dropped 4 bases and J dropped 8; count of bases not matched to a gene: 7. There are 16 residues in the CDR3. The CDR3: CASSSGTSGSFHEQFF. CDR3 bases: TGTGCCAGCAGCTCCGGGACTAGCGGGAGTTTTCATGAGCAGTTCTTC.

There are many counts of this clonotype. This rearrangement joins TRBV7-9 to TRBJ2-7, with a weak D call TRBD2 (5 bases). V gave up 0 bases and J gave up 7 bases, with 13 bases separating them. CDR3 length: 14 residues. CDR1 is SEHNR and CDR2 is FQNEAQ in the germline V gene (reference sequence). The CDR3 region has the DNA TGTGCCAGCAGCTTAGCAGGAGGAAGGCGGGAGCAGTACTTC. Protein product: CASSLAGGRREQYF.

This clonotype was counted at least ten times. The rearrangement uses TRBV28 and TRBJ2-1; D is unresolved. V lost 2 bases to trimming and J lost 7 bases, with 3 bases between them. Germline V gives CDR1 MDHEN, CDR2 SYDVKM. The CDR3 has 11 residues. The CDR3 sequence: CASSLGNEQFF. As DNA, the CDR3 is TGTGCCAGCAGTTTAGGTAATGAGCAGTTCTTC.

This clonotype has a count of ten or more. This chain uses TRBV20-1 with TRBJ2-3; 8 bases are a match to TRBD2. The ends lost 0 bases at V and 4 bases at J; junction bases unmatched: 6. This CDR3 region has 15 residues. The V gene's germline CDR1 is DFQATT and CDR2 SNEGSKA (reference sequence). This CDR3 is CSARDPSGGSDTQYF. As DNA, the CDR3 is TGCAGTGCTAGAGATCCCAGCGGGGGCTCAGATACGCAGTATTTT.

This clonotype was found many times. The V and J genes are TRBV3-1 and TRBJ2-7, with a weak D call TRBD2 (6 bases). Germline loops: CDR1 LGHDT, CDR2 YNNKEL (reference sequence). This CDR3 comprises 13 residues. V was trimmed by 8 bases and J by 6 bases, leaving 17 bases between them. The CDR3 spells CASAGGVFGEQYF. The CDR3, as DNA: TGTGCCAGCGCGGGCGGGGTTTTTGGCGAGCAGTACTTC.

The chain is built from TRBV9 and TRBJ1-3; tentative D call: TRBD1 (5 bases). V gave up 4 bases and J gave up 7 bases, with 18 bases separating them. The CDR3 has 15 residues. Germline CDR1 is SGDLS and CDR2 is YYNGEE. CDR3 in amino acids: CASSPPGQSSNTIYF. In DNA, the CDR3 is TGTGCCAGCAGCCCCCCGGGGCAGAGTTCGAACACCATATATTTT.

This clonotype came up many times. The chain joins TRBV11-2 to TRBJ1-6; D remains ambiguous. Germline V gene lookup returns CDR1 SGHAT and CDR2 FQNNGV. Trimming cost V 1 base and J 10 bases, with 8 bases left between them. CDR3 length: 13 residues. The CDR3 spells CASSLAPESPLHF. In DNA, the CDR3 is TGTGCCAGCAGCTTAGCCCCCGAGTCACCCCTCCACTTT.

This clonotype was detected ten times or more. The chain employs TRBV5-1 and TRBJ1-1; D possibly corresponds to TRBD1 (6 bases). The CDR3 is made up of 15 amino acids. Looked up from germline, CDR1 is SGHRS and CDR2 is YFSETQ. V was cut by 2 bases and J by 11 bases, with 22 bases left in between. As DNA, the CDR3 is TGCGCCAGCAGCTTAAACCGGGACATGCGACCCTGGGCTTTCTTT. Translated: CASSLNRDMRPWAFF.

The rearrangement joins TRBV7-9 to TRBJ2-3; D is perhaps TRBD2 (6 bases). V was pared by 1 base and J by 2 bases, with 10 bases between. This CDR3 region has 15 residues. Per germline, CDR1 SEHNR and CDR2 FQNEAQ (reference sequence). The CDR3 bases are TGTGCCAGCAGCTTAGGTAGCGGAGACACAGATACGCAGTATTTT. Protein: CASSLGSGDTDTQYF.

The rearrangement links TRBV7-9 to TRBJ2-3; D might be TRBD1 or TRBD2, each matching 6 bases. This CDR3 comprises 16 residues. The V end lost 3 bases, the J end lost 3 bases, and 16 bases lay between the germline ends. Per germline, CDR1 SEHNR and CDR2 FQNEAQ (reference sequence). The CDR3, as DNA: TGTGCCAGCAGCTTCTCTAGCGTAGGGGGGACAGATACGCAGTATTTT. This sequence encodes CASSFSSVGGTDTQYF.

V gene TRBV10-3 combines with J gene TRBJ2-4; D is perhaps TRBD1 or TRBD2 (5 bases each). Trimming pared 6 bases from V and 1 base from J, leaving 13 bases between. The CDR3 consists of 15 residues. Germline CDR1 is ENHRY and CDR2 is SYGVKD. The CDR3 sequence is CAIRPEGSAKNIQYF. The CDR3 DNA follows: TGTGCCATCAGGCCCGAGGGGTCTGCCAAAAACATTCAGTACTTC.

V usage is TRBV29-1 and J usage is TRBJ1-2; D ambiguous. The CDR3 runs to 12 residues. V lost 6 bases and J lost 2, with 10 bases in between. Germline assignment: CDR1 SQVTM and CDR2 ANQGSEA. The DNA for the CDR3 is TGCAGCGTGGCGGGATACAACTATGGCTACACCTTC. It is translated as CSVAGYNYGYTF.

This clonotype was seen many times. This sequence joins TRBV28 and TRBJ2-2; D remains unclear. This CDR3 has 15 amino acids. V gave up 6 bases and J gave up 3 bases, with 14 bases separating them. CDR1 MDHEN and CDR2 SYDVKM come from the germline V gene. In nucleotides, the CDR3 is TGTGCCAGCAGGAATCGGGTCTCAGACACCGGGGAGCTGTTTTTT. This translates into CASRNRVSDTGELFF.

This clonotype was seen ten or more times. V usage is TRBV29-1 and J usage is TRBJ2-5, with unresolved D. Trimming stripped 4 bases from V and 3 bases from J, with 3 bases between. Germline-derived CDR1 and CDR2 are SQVTM and ANQGSEA. The length of the CDR3 is 10 residues. The CDR3 region is CSVGEETQYF. For the CDR3, the DNA is TGCAGCGTTGGGGAAGAGACCCAGTACTTC. Complete variable domain (other parts from reference TRBV29-1 and TRBJ2-5): SAVISQKPSRDICQRGTSLTIQCQVDSQVTMMFWYRQQPGQSLTLIATANQGSEATYESGFVIDKFPISRPNLTFSTLTVSNMSPEDSSIYLCSVGEETQYFGPGTRLLVL.

This chain links TRBV7-9 with TRBJ1-6, with D perhaps matching TRBD1 (5 bases). The V gene's germline CDR1 is SEHNR and CDR2 FQNEAQ (reference sequence). This CDR3 has 15 residues. Trimming shortened V by 2 bases and J by 8 bases, and 13 bases separated the two germline ends. This CDR3 is CASSLSAGADSPLHF. In DNA form, the CDR3 reads TGTGCCAGCAGCTTATCTGCCGGGGCAGATTCACCCCTCCACTTT.

This clonotype was counted ten times or more. The chain's CDR3 is CASSYRDRAYEQYF. The CDR3 DNA is TGCGCCAGCAGCTACCGGGACAGGGCGTACGAGCAGTACTTC. J is TRBJ2-7 and V is TRBV4-1, with TRBD1 matching over 9 bases. The CDR3 covers 14 residues. CDR1 is MGHRA, CDR2 YSYEKL, per germline. Unmatched junction bases numbered 6, after V lost 5 bases and J lost 4 bases.

The rearrangement links TRBV12-3 or TRBV12-4 to TRBJ1-4, with D uncertain. The CDR3 has 15 residues. V was shortened by 4 bases and J by 3 bases, with 12 bases between the two germline ends. The CDR3, as DNA: TGTGCCAGCAGTTCAGTGAACCCCCCTAATGAAAAACTGTTTTTT. Protein sequence: CASSSVNPPNEKLFF.

This clonotype was recorded many times. J is TRBJ2-3 and V is TRBV7-6; possibly TRBD1 or TRBD2 for D (7 bases each). V lost 5 bases, J lost 1 base, and 16 bases lay in between. Germline V gene sequence: CDR1 SGHVS, CDR2 FNYEAQ. The CDR3 extends over 16 amino acids. In nucleotides, the CDR3 is TGTGCCAGCAGCACAGGGGAGGGCTTAGGCACAGATACGCAGTATTTT. Translating gives CASSTGEGLGTDTQYF.

Ten or more counts support this clonotype. The gene calls are TRBV7-9 and TRBJ2-1; 9 bases are a match to TRBD2. There are 14 residues in the CDR3. Germline CDR1 SEHNR, CDR2 FQNEAQ (reference sequence). V was clipped by 5 bases and J by 7 bases; unmatched bases: 6. The CDR3 loop reads CASSQRLAENEQFF. In DNA form, the CDR3 reads TGTGCCAGCAGCCAAAGACTAGCGGAAAATGAGCAGTTCTTC.

This sequence joins TRBV4-1 and TRBJ2-1; D is ambiguous. The CDR3 sequence is 17 residues long. V lost 0 bases and J lost 2, with 14 bases in between. Per the germline V gene, CDR1 is MGHRA and CDR2 is YSYEKL. CDR3 bases: TGCGCCAGCAGCCAAGAATCTGCTAGTGGAACCTACAATGAGCAGTTCTTC. Translated: CASSQESASGTYNEQFF.